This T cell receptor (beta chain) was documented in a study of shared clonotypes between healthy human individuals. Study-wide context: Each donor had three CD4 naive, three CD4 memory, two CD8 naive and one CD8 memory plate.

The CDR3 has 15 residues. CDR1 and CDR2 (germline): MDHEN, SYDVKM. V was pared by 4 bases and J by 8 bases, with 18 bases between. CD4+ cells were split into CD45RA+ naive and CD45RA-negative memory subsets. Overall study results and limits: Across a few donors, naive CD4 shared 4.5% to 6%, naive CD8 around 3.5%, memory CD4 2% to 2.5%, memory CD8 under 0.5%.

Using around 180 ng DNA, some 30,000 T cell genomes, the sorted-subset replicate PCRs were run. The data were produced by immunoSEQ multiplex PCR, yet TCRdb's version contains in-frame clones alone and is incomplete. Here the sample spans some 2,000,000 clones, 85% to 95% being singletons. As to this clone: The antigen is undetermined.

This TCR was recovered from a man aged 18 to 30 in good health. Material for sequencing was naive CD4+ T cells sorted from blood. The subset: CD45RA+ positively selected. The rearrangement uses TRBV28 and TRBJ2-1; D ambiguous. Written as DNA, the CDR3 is TGTGCCAGCAGTTCACCGGGCCCGATCTCATATGAGCAGTTCTTC. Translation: CASSSPGPISYEQFF.